This T cell receptor (beta chain) emerged from a study of Ad26.COV2.S vaccination and SARS-CoV-2 variants. Treatment specified: some 19 received Ad26.COV2.S at low or high dose, single or two shots; about 5 received placebo; per-sample allocation not given. At day 63 after the first vaccine or placebo injection, samples were drawn. TCRdb's table, derived via immunoSEQ multiplex PCR, lists solely in-frame clones and lacks some. The sample shows hundreds of thousands of clones, roughly nine tenths of them seen only once. The sequence was obtained from a person between 18 and 59 years old who received the Ad26.COV2.S COVID-19 vaccine or a placebo. The sequencing here drew on peripheral blood, taken in a trial of Ad26.COV2.S vaccine versus placebo.

CDR3 residues: CASSKGPNYEQYF. In DNA form, the CDR3 reads TGTGCCAGCAGCAAAGGACCCAACTACGAGCAGTACTTC. V and J are TRBV7-3 and TRBJ2-7; D unclear. Germline CDR1 and CDR2: SGHTA and FQGTGA. V was trimmed by 5 bases and J by 3 bases, leaving 11 bases between them. CDR3 length: 13 amino acids.